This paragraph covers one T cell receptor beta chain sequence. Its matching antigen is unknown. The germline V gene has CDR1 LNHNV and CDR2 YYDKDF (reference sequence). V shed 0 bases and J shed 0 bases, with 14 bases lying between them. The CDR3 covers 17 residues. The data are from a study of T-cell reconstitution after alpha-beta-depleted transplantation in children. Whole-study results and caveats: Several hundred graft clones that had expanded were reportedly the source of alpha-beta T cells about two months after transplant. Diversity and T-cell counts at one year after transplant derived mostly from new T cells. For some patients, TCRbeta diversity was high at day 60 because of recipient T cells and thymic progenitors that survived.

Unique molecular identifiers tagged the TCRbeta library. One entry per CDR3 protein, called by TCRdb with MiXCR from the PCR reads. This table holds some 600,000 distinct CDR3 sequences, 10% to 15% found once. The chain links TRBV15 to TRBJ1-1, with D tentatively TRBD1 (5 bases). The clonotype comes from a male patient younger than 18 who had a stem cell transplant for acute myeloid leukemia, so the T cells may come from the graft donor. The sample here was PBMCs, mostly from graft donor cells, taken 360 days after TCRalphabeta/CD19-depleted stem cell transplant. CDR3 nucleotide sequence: TGTGCCACCAGCAGAGATCCTACGGGACGCCTGAACACTGAAGCTTTCTTT. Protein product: CATSRDPTGRLNTEAFF.